The T cell receptor beta chain under discussion was sequenced for a study of T cell clonotyping in hematopoietic cell transplantation. Study-wide results and caveats: After transplant, recipient diversity fell while pathologically expanded clonotypes grew through day 180. Graft donor and pretransplant recipient Inverse Simpson Index values predicted broader posttransplant TCR diversity.

TCRdb keeps only in-frame clones here, not all; method: immunoSEQ multiplex PCR. This sample has over 10,000 clones, with 80% to 95% found just once. About this clone: As yet, its antigen is unknown.

The sequence came from a man under 40 in good health. Some clones in this sample may be carry-over from other donors' samples. The sequenced sample was peripheral blood mononuclear cells.

This chain's CDR3 is CSVGDRAGANVLTF. The CDR3 DNA follows: TGCAGCGTTGGGGACAGGGCTGGGGCCAACGTCCTGACTTTC. The rearrangement joins TRBV29-1 to TRBJ2-6, with 9 bases aligning to TRBD1. The CDR3 loop spans 14 amino acids. Per germline, CDR1 SQVTM and CDR2 ANQGSEA. Losses at the gene ends were 4 bases for V and 2 bases for J; bases not matched to a gene: 0. The complete variable domain, with remaining parts taken from reference TRBV29-1 and TRBJ2-6, reads SAVISQKPSRDICQRGTSLTIQCQVDSQVTMMFWYRQQPGQSLTLIATANQGSEATYESGFVIDKFPISRPNLTFSTLTVSNMSPEDSSIYLCSVGDRAGANVLTFGAGSRLTVL.